A single T cell receptor beta chain is shown here with its context. The sample is drawn from a study of blood T cell repertoires in COVID-19. Assay used: immunoSEQ multiplex PCR; TCRdb lists only in-frame clones, some missing. The sample has approximately 200,000 clones, around nine tenths seen once. The source is a woman aged 25 to 45 who had been exposed to COVID-19. The sample consisted of PBMCs or T cells enriched from blood (not recorded which).

CDR3 sequence (DNA): TGTGCCAGCAGTCCGACAGGGATAAACACTGAAGCTTTCTTT. Translated: CASSPTGINTEAFF. The V call is TRBV2, the J call TRBJ1-1; 7 bases fit TRBD1. The J segment lost 2 bases and the V segment lost 5 bases, leaving 5 bases of the junction unmatched. This CDR3 contains 14 residues. Germline V lookup: CDR1 SNHLY, CDR2 FYNNEI.